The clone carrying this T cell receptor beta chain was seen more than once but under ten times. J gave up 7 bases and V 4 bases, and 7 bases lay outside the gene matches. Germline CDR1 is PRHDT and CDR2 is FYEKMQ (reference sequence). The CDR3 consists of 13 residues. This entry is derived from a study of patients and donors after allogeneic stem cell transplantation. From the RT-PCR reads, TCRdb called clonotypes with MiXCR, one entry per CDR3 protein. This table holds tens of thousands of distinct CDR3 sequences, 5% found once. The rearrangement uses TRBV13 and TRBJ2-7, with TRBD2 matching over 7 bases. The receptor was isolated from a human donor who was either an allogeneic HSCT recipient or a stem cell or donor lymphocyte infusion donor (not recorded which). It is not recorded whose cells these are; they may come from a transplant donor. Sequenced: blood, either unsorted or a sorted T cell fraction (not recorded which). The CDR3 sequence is CASSWTRGGEQYF. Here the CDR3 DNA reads TGTGCCAGCAGCTGGACTAGGGGTGGGGAGCAGTACTTC.